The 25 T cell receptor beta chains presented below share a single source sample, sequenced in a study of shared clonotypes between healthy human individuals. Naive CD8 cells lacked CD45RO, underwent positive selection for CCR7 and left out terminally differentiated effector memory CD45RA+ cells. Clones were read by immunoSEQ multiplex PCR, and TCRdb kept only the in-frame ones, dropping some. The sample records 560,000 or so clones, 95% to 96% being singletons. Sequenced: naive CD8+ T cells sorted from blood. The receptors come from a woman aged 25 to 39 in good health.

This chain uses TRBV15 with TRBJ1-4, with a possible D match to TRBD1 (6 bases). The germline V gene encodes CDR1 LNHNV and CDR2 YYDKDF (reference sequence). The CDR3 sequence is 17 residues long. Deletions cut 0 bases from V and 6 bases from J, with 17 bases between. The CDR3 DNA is TGTGCCACCAGCAGAGACCGGTTCAGCGAGGGGGATGAAAAACTGTTTTTT. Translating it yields CATSRDRFSEGDEKLFF. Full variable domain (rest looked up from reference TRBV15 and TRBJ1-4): DAMVIQNPRYQVTQFGKPVTLSCSQTLNHNVMYWYQQKSSQAPKLLFHYYDKDFNNEADTPDNFQSRRPNTSFCFLDIRSPGLGDTAMYLCATSRDRFSEGDEKLFFGSGTQLSVL.

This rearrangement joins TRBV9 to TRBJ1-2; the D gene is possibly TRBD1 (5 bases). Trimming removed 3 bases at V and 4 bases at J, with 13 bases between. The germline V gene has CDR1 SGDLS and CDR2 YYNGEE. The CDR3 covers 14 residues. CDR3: CASSASGGAYGYTF. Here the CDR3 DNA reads TGTGCCAGCAGCGCCAGCGGGGGAGCCTATGGCTACACCTTC.

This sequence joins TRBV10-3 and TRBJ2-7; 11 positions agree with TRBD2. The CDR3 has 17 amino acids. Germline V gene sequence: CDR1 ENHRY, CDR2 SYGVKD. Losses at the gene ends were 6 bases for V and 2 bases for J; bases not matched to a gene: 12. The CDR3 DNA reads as TGTGCCATCAGCGAACTAGCGGGAGAAAGTTTGACCTACGAGCAGTACTTC. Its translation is CAISELAGESLTYEQYF.

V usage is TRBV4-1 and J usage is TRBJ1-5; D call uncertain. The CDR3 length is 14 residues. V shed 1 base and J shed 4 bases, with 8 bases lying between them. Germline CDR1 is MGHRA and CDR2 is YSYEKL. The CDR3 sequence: CASSQVEGNQPQHF. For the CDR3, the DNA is TGCGCCAGCAGCCAAGTCGAAGGGAATCAGCCCCAGCATTTT.

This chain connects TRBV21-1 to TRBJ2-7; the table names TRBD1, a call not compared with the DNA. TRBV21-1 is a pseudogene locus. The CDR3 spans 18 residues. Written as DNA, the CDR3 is TGTGCCAGCAGCAAAGATCCCACGGACAGGGCATTTTCCTACGAGCAGTACTTC. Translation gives CASSKDPTDRAFSYEQYF.

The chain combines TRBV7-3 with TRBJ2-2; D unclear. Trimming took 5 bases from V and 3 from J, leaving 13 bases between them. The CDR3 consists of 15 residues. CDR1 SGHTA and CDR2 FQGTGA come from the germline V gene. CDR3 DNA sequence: TGTGCCAGCAGCACTATAGAAGATCACACCGGGGAGCTGTTTTTT. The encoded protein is CASSTIEDHTGELFF.

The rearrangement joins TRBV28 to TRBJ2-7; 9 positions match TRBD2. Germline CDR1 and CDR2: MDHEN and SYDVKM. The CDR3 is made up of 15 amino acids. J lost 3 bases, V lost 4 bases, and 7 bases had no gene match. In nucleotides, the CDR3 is TGTGCCAGCAGTTCCCCAAGACTAGCGGACTACGAGCAGTACTTC. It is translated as CASSSPRLADYEQYF.

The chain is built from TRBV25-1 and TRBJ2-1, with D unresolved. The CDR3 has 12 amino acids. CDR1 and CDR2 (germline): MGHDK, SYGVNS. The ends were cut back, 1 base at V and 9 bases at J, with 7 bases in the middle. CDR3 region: CASSEWTAEQFF. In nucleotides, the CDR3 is TGTGCCAGCAGTGAATGGACCGCTGAGCAGTTCTTC.

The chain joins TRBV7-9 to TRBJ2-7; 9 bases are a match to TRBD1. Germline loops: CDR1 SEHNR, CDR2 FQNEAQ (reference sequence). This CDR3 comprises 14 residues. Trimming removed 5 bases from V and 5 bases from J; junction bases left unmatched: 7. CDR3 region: CASSPWTGVHEQYF. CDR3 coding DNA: TGTGCCAGCAGCCCATGGACAGGGGTCCACGAGCAGTACTTC.

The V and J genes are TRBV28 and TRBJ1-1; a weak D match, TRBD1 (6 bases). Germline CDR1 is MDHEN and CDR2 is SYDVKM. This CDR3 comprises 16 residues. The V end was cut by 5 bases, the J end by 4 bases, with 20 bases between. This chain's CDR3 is CASSPLGGLDITEAFF. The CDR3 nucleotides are TGTGCCAGCAGTCCTCTTGGGGGGCTGGATATCACTGAAGCTTTCTTT.

CDR3 loop: CASSLWGQFIRYEQYF. As DNA, the CDR3 is TGTGCCAGCAGTTTATGGGGACAGTTCATCCGGTACGAGCAGTACTTC. The rearrangement uses TRBV28 and TRBJ2-5, with TRBD1 identical over 7 bases. The J call may be mistaken, given a closer DNA end match to TRBJ2-7. The CDR3 has 16 residues. The V gene's germline CDR1 is MDHEN and CDR2 SYDVKM.

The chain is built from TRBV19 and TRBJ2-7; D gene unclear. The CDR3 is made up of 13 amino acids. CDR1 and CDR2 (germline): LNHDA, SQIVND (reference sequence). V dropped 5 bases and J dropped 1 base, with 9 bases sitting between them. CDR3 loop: CASSAAWSYEQYF. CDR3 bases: TGTGCCAGTAGTGCCGCATGGTCCTACGAGCAGTACTTC. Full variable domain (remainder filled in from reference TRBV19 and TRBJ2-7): DGGITQSPKYLFRKEGQNVTLSCEQNLNHDAMYWYRQDPGQGLRLIYYSQIVNDFQKGDIAEGYSVSREKKESFPLTVTSAQKNPTAFYLCASSAAWSYEQYFGPGTRLTVT.

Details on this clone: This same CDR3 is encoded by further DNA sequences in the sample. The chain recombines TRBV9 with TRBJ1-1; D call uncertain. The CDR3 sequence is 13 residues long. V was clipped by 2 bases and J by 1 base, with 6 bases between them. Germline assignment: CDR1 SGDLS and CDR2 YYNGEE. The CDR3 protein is CASSVSGNTEAFF. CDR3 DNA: TGTGCCAGCAGCGTCTCCGGGAACACTGAAGCTTTCTTT. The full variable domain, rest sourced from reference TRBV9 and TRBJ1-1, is DSGVTQTPKHLITATGQRVTLRCSPRSGDLSVYWYQQSLDQGLQFLIQYYNGEERAKGNILERFSAQQFPDLHSELNLSSLELGDSALYFCASSVSGNTEAFFGQGTRLTVV.

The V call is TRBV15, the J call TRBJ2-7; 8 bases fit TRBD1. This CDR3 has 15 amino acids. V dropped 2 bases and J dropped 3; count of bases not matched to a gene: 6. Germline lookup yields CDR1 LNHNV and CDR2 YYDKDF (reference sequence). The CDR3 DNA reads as TGTGCCACCAGCAGAACCGGGACAGGCGACTACGAGCAGTACTTC. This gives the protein CATSRTGTGDYEQYF.

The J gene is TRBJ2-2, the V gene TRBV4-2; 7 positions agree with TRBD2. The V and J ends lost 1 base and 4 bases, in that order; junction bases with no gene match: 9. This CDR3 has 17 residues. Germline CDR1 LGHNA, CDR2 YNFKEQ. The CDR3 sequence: CASSQGLRGLLTGELFF. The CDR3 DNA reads TGTGCCAGCAGCCAAGGGCTCCGGGGACTACTCACCGGGGAGCTGTTTTTT.

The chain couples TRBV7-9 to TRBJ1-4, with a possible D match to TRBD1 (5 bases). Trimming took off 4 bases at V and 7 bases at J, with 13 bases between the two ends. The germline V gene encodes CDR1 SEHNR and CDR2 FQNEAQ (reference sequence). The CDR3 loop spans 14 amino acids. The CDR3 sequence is CASSSAGPTEKLFF. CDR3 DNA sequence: TGTGCCAGCAGCTCGGCAGGGCCGACTGAAAAACTGTTTTTT.

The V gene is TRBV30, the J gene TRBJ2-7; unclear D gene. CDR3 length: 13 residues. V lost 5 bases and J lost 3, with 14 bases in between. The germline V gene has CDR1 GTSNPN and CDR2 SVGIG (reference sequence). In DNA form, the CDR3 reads TGTGCCTGGGCCGGTGGCCCTCTCTACGAGCAGTACTTC. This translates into CAWAGGPLYEQYF.

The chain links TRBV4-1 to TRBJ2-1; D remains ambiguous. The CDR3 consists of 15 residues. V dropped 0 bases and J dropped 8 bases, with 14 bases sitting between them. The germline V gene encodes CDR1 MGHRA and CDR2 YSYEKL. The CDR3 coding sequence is TGCGCCAGCAGCCAAGATTCATTCGGGTTGGATGAGCAGTTCTTC. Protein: CASSQDSFGLDEQFF.

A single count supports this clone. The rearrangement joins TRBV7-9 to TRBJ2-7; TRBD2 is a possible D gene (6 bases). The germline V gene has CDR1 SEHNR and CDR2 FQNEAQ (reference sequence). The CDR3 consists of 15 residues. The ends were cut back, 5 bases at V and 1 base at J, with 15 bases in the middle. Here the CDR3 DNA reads TGTGCCAGCAGCGGAGCCGGAGGGGTTTCCTACGAGCAGTACTTC. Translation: CASSGAGGVSYEQYF.

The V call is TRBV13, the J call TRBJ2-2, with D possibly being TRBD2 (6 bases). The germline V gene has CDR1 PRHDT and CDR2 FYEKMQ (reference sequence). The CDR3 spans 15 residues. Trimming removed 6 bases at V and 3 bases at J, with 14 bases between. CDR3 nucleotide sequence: TGTGCCAGCAGACCGGGAGTGCGGGACACCGGGGAGCTGTTTTTT. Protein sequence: CASRPGVRDTGELFF.

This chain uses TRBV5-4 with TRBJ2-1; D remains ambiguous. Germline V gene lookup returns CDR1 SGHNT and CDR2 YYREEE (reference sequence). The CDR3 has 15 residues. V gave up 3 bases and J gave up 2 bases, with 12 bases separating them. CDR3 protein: CASSSSGLPYNEQFF. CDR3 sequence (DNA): TGTGCCAGCAGCTCGTCCGGGCTTCCCTACAATGAGCAGTTCTTC.

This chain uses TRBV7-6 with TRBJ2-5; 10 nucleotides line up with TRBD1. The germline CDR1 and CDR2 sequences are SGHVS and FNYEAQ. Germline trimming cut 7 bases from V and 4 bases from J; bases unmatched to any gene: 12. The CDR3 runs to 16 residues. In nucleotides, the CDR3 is TGTGCCAGCAAGACGACAGGGGGCTTTTCGGTAGAGACCCAGTACTTC. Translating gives CASKTTGGFSVETQYF.

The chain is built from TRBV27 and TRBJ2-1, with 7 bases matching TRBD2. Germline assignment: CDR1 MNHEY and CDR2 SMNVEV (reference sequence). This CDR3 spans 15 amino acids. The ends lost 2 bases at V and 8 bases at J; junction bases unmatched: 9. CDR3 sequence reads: CASSLRREPVDEQFF. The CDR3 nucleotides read TGTGCCAGCAGTTTACGGCGGGAGCCTGTCGATGAGCAGTTCTTC.

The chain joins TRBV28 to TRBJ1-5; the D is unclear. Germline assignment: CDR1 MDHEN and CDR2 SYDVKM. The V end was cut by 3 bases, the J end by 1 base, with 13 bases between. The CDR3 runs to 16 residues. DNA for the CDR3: TGTGCCAGCAGTTTCTTAGGAATCTCGAGCAATCAGCCCCAGCATTTT. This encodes CASSFLGISSNQPQHF. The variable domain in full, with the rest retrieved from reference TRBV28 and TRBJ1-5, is DVKVTQSSRYLVKRTGEKVFLECVQDMDHENMFWYRQDPGLGLRLIYFSYDVKMKEKGDIPEGYSVSREKKERFSLILESASTNQTSMYLCASSFLGISSNQPQHFGDGTRLSIL.

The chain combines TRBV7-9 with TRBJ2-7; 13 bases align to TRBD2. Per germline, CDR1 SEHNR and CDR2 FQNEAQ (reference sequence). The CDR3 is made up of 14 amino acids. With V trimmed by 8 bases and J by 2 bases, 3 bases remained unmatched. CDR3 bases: TGTGCCAGCGGAACTAGCGGGAGGGCCTACGAGCAGTACTTC. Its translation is CASGTSGRAYEQYF.